This TCR beta chain is drawn from a study of OX40 agonist ivuxolimab in advanced cancers. Profiled with immunoSEQ multiplex PCR; TCRdb holds only in-frame clones, not every one. This sample has approximately 43,000 clones; around 81% occur once, and the top ten carry roughly 2.7%. Trimming took off 6 bases at V and 8 bases at J, with 16 bases between the two ends. The CDR3 is made up of 13 amino acids. Germline V gives CDR1 MRHNA, CDR2 SNTAGT. The material sequenced was CD4+ or CD8+ T cells sorted from blood, taken in a trial of the OX40 agonist ivuxolimab. The rearrangement joins TRBV6-4 to TRBJ1-2; tentative D call: TRBD1 (5 bases). This TCR derives from an adult with an advanced solid tumor such as melanoma, head and neck, liver or kidney cancer. The CDR3 bases are TGTGCCAGCAGCTCTGGGCAGGGTTTAGGCTACACCTTC. Residues: CASSSGQGLGYTF.